Listed here is a single T cell receptor (beta chain). TCRdb reanalysed the RT-PCR reads using MiXCR and keeps one entry per CDR3 protein. The sample yields about 200,000 distinct CDR3 sequences, less than 45% seen once. This entry is derived from a study of patients and donors after allogeneic stem cell transplantation. V lost 7 bases, J lost 6 bases, and 5 bases stayed unmatched. Germline V gene data show CDR1 as MNHEY and CDR2 as SMNVEV (reference sequence). This CDR3 spans 14 amino acids. The sequence came from a human donor who was either an allogeneic HSCT recipient or a stem cell or donor lymphocyte infusion donor (not recorded which). It is not recorded whose cells these are; they may come from a transplant donor. Material for sequencing was blood, either unsorted or a sorted T cell fraction (not recorded which). The chain has TRBV27 and TRBJ2-3, with 12 nucleotides matching TRBD2. For the CDR3, the DNA is TGTGCCAGCACCCTAGCGGGAGGGTGGGATACGCAGTATTTT. It translates to CASTLAGGWDTQYF.